A single sample is the source of the 9 T cell receptor beta chains below, sequenced in a study of CD8+CD57+ T cells in acquired aplastic anemia. Genomic DNA templated the TCR beta VDJ and CDR3 profiling. TCRdb re-called the reads through MiXCR, storing one row per CDR3 protein. The sample contains tens of thousands of distinct CDR3 sequences, around two thirds of which appear only once. Sequenced input: sorted CD4+, CD8+, or CD8+CD57+ T cells (not recorded which) from PBMCs. The receptor source for this set is a human donor in good health, serving as a control.

The chain carries TRBV29-1 and TRBJ2-7; D is possibly TRBD1 or TRBD2 (5 bases each). The CDR3 length is 10 residues. The germline V gene has CDR1 SQVTM and CDR2 ANQGSEA. Trimming took off 4 bases at V and 8 bases at J, with 9 bases between the two ends. The CDR3 DNA follows: TGCAGCGTTGGGGACGTCCAGCAGTACTTC. Protein: CSVGDVQQYF.

The CDR3 nucleotides are TGTGCCACCAGTGATATACTAGCGGACACCGGGGAGCTGTTTTTT. Residues: CATSDILADTGELFF. J is TRBJ2-2 and V is TRBV24-1, with 8 bases lining up with TRBD2. V shed 3 bases and J 3 bases; nucleotides not matched to a gene: 2. The CDR3 sequence is 15 residues long. CDR1 is KGHDR and CDR2 is SFDVKD in the germline V gene.

The table lists this clonotype with a few counts. The chain carries TRBV24-1 and TRBJ2-2, with 7 bases lining up with TRBD1. Germline assignment: CDR1 KGHDR and CDR2 SFDVKD. The CDR3 loop spans 17 amino acids. Germline trimming cut 3 bases from V and 4 bases from J; bases unmatched to any gene: 10. CDR3 amino acids: CATSDTGDRTSTGELFF. The DNA of the CDR3 is TGTGCCACCAGTGATACAGGGGATCGGACGAGCACCGGGGAGCTGTTTTTT.

V and J are TRBV11-2 and TRBJ2-7; 8 bases align to TRBD1. The CDR3 is made up of 15 amino acids. V lost 5 bases, J lost 0 bases, and 6 bases stayed unmatched. CDR1 is SGHAT, CDR2 FQNNGV, per germline. The CDR3 reads CASSITGTGSYEQYF. Written as DNA, the CDR3 is TGTGCCAGCAGCATTACCGGGACAGGCTCCTACGAGCAGTACTTC.

The rearrangement uses TRBV2 and TRBJ1-6; D remains ambiguous. V was shortened by 6 bases and J by 9 bases, with 18 bases between the two germline ends. This CDR3 is built from 15 residues. Germline values: CDR1 SNHLY, CDR2 FYNNEI. This CDR3 is CASRNTDNPVSPLHF. The DNA of the CDR3 is TGTGCCAGCAGGAACACGGATAACCCGGTTTCACCCCTCCACTTT.

This clonotype was seen at least ten times. V is TRBV9 and J is TRBJ2-1; D is unresolved. The germline V gene encodes CDR1 SGDLS and CDR2 YYNGEE. With 7 bases removed from V and 2 bases from J, the gap between germline ends came to 13 bases. This CDR3 is built from 14 residues. The CDR3 nucleotides read TGTGCCAGCGGCTCTGGGTTGCCCTACAATGAGCAGTTCTTC. Residues: CASGSGLPYNEQFF.

Comment on this clonotype: Its ends do not fully match the called genes, so a read error is possible. The chain links TRBV10-3 to TRBJ2-7, with a possible D match to TRBD1 (5 bases). CDR1 is ENHRY, CDR2 SYGVKD, per germline. The CDR3 extends over 13 amino acids. The CDR3 nucleotides read TGTGCCAGCAGTGAAACTCAGGGCTACGAGCAGTACTTC. This gives the protein CASSETQGYEQYF.

This clonotype is labeled medium-sized. The CDR3 protein is CASSPQGSPPYEQYF. CDR3 sequence (DNA): TGTGCCAGCAGCCCCCAAGGGAGCCCTCCCTACGAGCAGTACTTC. The chain has TRBV7-6 and TRBJ2-7, with a possible D match to TRBD2 (5 bases). The CDR3 runs to 15 residues. The germline V and J ends were trimmed by 5 bases and 2 bases, with 16 bases remaining between them. From germline, CDR1 is SGHVS and CDR2 FNYEAQ.

This chain joins TRBV29-1 and TRBJ1-2; D call uncertain. Germline CDR1 is SQVTM and CDR2 is ANQGSEA. V lost 7 bases and J 4 bases, leaving 19 bases between the germline ends. The CDR3 sequence is 14 residues long. The CDR3 nucleotides read TGCAGCGGATGGAGCTTCGGAAGCACCTATGGCTACACCTTC. This encodes CSGWSFGSTYGYTF.